The source of this TCR beta chain is a study of OX40 agonist ivuxolimab in advanced cancers. Overall study results and limits: Antigen specificity was not determined for the expanded peripheral T cells. Clonal expansion was seen in CD4+ and CD8+ blood T cells by week 6 at 0.1 to 3.0 mg/kg.

As to this clone: The antigen remains unidentified.

Germline-derived CDR1 and CDR2 are SQVTM and ANQGSEA. The CDR3 covers 13 residues. The V and J ends lost 0 bases and 2 bases respectively, with 7 bases between them. Libraries were prepared by immunoSEQ multiplex PCR; TCRdb keeps only in-frame clonotypes and omits some of them. This sample has tens of thousands of clones; around nine tenths occur once, and the top ten carry approximately 13%. The material sequenced was CD4+ or CD8+ T cells sorted from blood, taken in a trial of the OX40 agonist ivuxolimab. The chain employs TRBV29-1 and TRBJ1-1; D call uncertain. This sequence was found in an adult with an advanced solid tumor such as melanoma, head and neck, liver or kidney cancer. The CDR3 DNA reads as TGCAGCGTTGAAGAGGGGTTTAACACTGAAGCTTTCTTT. Translating it yields CSVEEGFNTEAFF. Complete variable domain (other parts from reference TRBV29-1 and TRBJ1-1): SAVISQKPSRDICQRGTSLTIQCQVDSQVTMMFWYRQQPGQSLTLIATANQGSEATYESGFVIDKFPISRPNLTFSTLTVSNMSPEDSSIYLCSVEEGFNTEAFFGQGTRLTVV.